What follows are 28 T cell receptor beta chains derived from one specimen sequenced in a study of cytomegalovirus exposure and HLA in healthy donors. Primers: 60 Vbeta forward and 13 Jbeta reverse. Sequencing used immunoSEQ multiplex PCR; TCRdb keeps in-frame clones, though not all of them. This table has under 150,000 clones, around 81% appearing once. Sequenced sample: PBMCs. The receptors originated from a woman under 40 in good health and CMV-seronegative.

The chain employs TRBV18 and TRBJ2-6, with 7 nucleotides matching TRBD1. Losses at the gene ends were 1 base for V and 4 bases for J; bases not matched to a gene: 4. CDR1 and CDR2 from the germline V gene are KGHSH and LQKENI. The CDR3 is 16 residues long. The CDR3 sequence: CASSPQGAGGANVLTF. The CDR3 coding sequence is TGTGCCAGCTCACCACAGGGGGCGGGCGGGGCCAACGTCCTGACTTTC.

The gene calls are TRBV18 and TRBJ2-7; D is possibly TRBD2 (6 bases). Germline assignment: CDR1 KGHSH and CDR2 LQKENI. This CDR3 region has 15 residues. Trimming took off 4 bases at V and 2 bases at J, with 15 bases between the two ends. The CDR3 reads CASSLLRGLTYEQYF. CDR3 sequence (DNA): TGTGCCAGCTCACTTTTGCGGGGTTTAACCTACGAGCAGTACTTC.

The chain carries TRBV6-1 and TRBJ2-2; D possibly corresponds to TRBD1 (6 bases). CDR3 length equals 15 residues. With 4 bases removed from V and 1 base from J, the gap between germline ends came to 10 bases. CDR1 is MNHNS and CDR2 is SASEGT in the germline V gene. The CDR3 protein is CASSAVRGNTGELFF. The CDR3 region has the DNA TGTGCCAGCAGTGCTGTCAGGGGGAACACCGGGGAGCTGTTTTTT.

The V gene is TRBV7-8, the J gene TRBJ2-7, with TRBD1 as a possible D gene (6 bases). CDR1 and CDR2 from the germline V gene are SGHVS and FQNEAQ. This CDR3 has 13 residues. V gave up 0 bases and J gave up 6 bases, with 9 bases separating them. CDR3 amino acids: CASSLAGAREQYF. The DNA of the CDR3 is TGTGCCAGCAGCTTAGCGGGGGCCCGCGAGCAGTACTTC.

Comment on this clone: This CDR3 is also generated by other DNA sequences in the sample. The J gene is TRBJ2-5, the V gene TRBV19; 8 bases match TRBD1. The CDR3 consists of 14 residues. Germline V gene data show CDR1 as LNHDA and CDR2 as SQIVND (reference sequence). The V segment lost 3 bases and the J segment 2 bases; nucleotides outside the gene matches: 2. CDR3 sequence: CASSIGQGQETQYF. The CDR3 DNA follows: TGTGCCAGTAGTATCGGACAGGGACAAGAGACCCAGTACTTC.

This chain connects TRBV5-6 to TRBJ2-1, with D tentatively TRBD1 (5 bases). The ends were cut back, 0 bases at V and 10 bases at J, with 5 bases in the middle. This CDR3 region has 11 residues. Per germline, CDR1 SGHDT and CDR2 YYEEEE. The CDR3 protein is CASSLDREQFF. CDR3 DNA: TGTGCCAGCAGCTTGGACAGGGAGCAGTTCTTC.

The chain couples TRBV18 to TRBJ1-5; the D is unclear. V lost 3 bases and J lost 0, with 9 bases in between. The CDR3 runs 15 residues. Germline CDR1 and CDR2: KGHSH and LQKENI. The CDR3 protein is CASSPGRDSNQPQHF. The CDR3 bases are TGTGCCAGCTCACCGGGCAGAGATAGCAATCAGCCCCAGCATTTT.

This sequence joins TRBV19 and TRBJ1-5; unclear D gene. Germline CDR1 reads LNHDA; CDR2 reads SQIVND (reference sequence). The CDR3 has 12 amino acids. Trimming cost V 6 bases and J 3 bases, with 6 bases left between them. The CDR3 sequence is CASRHVNQPQHF. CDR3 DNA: TGTGCCAGTAGACATGTCAATCAGCCCCAGCATTTT.

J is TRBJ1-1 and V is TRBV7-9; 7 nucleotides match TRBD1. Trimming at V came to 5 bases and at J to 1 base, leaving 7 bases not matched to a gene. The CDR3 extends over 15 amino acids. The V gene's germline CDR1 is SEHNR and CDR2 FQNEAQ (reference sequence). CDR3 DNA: TGTGCCAGCAGCCCAAGGGACAGCCCGAACACTGAAGCTTTCTTT. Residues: CASSPRDSPNTEAFF.

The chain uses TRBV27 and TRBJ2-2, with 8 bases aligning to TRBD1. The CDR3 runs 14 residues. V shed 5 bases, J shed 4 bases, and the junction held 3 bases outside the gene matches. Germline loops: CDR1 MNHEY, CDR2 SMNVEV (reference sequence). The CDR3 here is CASSTGQVTGELFF. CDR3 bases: TGTGCCAGCAGTACGGGACAGGTCACCGGGGAGCTGTTTTTT.

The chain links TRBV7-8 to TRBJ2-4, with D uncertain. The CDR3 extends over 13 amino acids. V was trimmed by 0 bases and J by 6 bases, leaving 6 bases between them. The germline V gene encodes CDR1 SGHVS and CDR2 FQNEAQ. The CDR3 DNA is TGTGCCAGCAGCTTAGCCGAGAGAAACATTCAGTACTTC. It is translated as CASSLAERNIQYF. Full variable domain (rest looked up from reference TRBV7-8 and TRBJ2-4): GAGVSQSPRYKVAKRGQDVALRCDPISGHVSLFWYQQALGQGPEFLTYFQNEAQLDKSGLPSDRFFAERPEGSVSTLKIQRTQQEDSAVYLCASSLAERNIQYFGAGTRLSVL.

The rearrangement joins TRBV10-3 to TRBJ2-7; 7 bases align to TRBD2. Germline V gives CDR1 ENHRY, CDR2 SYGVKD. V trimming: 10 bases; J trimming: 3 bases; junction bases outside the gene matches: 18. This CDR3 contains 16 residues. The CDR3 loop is CATEVGNRLAVYEQYF. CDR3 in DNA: TGTGCCACCGAGGTGGGTAATAGGCTAGCGGTCTACGAGCAGTACTTC.

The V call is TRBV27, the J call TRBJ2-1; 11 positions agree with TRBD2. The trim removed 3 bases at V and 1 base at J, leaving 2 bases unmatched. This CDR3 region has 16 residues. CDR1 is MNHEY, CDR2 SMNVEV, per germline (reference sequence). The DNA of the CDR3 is TGTGCCAGCAGTTTGCTAGCGGGAGGTTCCTACAATGAGCAGTTCTTC. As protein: CASSLLAGGSYNEQFF.

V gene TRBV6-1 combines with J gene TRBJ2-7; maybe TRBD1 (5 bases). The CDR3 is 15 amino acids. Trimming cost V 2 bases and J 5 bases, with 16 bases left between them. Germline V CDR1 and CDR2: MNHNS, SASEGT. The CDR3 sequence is CASSESRPGYHEQYF. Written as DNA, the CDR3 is TGTGCCAGCAGTGAATCCCGCCCAGGGTACCACGAGCAGTACTTC.

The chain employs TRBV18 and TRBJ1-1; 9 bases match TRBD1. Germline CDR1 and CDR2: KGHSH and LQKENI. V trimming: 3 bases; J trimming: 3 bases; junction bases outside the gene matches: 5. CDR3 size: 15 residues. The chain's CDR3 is CASSPRTGEDTEAFF. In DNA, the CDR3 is TGTGCCAGCTCACCCAGGACAGGGGAGGACACTGAAGCTTTCTTT.

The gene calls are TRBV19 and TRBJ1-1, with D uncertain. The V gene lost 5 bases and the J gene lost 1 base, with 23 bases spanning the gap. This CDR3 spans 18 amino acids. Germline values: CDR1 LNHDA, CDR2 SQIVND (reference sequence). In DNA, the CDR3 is TGTGCCAGTAGTCCGAACCCACTGTTCGGGTTTCAGAACACTGAAGCTTTCTTT. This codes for CASSPNPLFGFQNTEAFF.

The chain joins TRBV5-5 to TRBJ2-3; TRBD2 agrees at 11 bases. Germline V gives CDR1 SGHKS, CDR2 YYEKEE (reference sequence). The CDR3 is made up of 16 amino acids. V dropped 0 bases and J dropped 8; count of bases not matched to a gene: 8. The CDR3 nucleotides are TGTGCCAGCAGCTTGGTTCTCGGGACTAGCGGTGGTACGCAGTATTTT. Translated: CASSLVLGTSGGTQYF. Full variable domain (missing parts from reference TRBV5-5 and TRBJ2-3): DAGVTQSPTHLIKTRGQQVTLRCSPISGHKSVSWYQQVLGQGPQFIFQYYEKEERGRGNFPDRFSARQFPNYSSELNVNALLLGDSALYLCASSLVLGTSGGTQYFGPGTRLTVL.

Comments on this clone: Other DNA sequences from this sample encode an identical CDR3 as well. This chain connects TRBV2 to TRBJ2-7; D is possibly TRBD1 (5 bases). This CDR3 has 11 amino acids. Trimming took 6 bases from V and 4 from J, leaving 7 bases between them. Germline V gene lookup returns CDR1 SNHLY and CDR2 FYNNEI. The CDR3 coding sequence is TGTGCCAGCAGAGGGGAATACGAGCAGTACTTC. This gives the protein CASRGEYEQYF.

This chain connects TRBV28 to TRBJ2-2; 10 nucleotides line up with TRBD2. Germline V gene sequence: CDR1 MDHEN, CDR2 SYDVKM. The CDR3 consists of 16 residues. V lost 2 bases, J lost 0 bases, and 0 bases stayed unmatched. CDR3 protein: CASSLTSGANTGELFF. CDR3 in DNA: TGTGCCAGCAGTTTAACTAGCGGGGCGAACACCGGGGAGCTGTTTTTT.

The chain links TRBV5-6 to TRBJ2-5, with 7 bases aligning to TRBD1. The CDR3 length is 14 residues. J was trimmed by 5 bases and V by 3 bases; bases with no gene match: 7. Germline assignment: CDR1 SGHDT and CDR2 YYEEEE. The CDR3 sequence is CASSWNSQGETQYF. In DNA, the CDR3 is TGTGCCAGCAGCTGGAATTCACAGGGGGAGACCCAGTACTTC.

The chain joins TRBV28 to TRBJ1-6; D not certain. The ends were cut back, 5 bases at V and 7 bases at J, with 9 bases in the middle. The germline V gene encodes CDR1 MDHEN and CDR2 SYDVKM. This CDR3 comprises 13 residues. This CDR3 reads CASSTGWNSPLHF. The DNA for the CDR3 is TGTGCCAGCAGTACGGGGTGGAATTCACCCCTCCACTTT.

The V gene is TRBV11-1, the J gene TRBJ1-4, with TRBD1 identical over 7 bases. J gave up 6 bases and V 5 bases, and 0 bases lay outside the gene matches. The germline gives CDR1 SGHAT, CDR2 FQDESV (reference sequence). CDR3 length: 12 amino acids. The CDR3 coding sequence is TGTGCCAGCAGCAGGGGGCATGAAAAACTGTTTTTT. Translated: CASSRGHEKLFF. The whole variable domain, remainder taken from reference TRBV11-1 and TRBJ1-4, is EAEVAQSPRYKITEKSQAVAFWCDPISGHATLYWYRQILGQGPELLVQFQDESVVDDSQLPKDRFSAERLKGVDSTLKIQPAELGDSAMYLCASSRGHEKLFFGSGTQLSVL.

This chain's CDR3 is CASSLAPGEELSGNTIYF. The DNA for the CDR3 is TGCGCCAGCAGCTTGGCTCCGGGGGAAGAGCTCTCTGGAAACACCATATATTTT. The chain couples TRBV5-1 to TRBJ1-3, with a weak D call TRBD1 (5 bases). With 0 bases removed from V and 0 bases from J, the gap between germline ends came to 16 bases. CDR1 is SGHRS, CDR2 YFSETQ, per germline. This CDR3 region has 18 residues.

CDR3 amino acids: CASSLDGQGEQPQHF. The CDR3 nucleotides read TGTGCCAGCAGCTTAGACGGACAGGGGGAACAGCCCCAGCATTTT. The chain has TRBV11-2 and TRBJ1-5; TRBD1 agrees at 10 bases. There are 15 residues in the CDR3. V was clipped by 0 bases and J by 7 bases; unmatched bases: 3. CDR1 is SGHAT, CDR2 FQNNGV, per germline.

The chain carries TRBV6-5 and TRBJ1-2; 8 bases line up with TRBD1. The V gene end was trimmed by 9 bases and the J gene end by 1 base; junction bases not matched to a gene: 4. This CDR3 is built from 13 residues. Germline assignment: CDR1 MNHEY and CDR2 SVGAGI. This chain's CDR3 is CASGTGINYGYTF. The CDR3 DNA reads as TGTGCCAGTGGGACAGGAATTAACTATGGCTACACCTTC.

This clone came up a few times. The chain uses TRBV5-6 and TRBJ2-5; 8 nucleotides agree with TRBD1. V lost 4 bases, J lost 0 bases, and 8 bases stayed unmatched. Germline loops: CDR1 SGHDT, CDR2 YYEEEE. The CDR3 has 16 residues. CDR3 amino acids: CASSPVKTGDQETQYF. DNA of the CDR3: TGTGCCAGCAGCCCCGTTAAGACAGGGGACCAAGAGACCCAGTACTTC.

The CDR3 here is CASRAFSGRKGDTQYF. CDR3 sequence (DNA): TGTGCCAGCAGAGCCTTTAGCGGGAGAAAAGGAGATACGCAGTATTTT. The chain couples TRBV2 to TRBJ2-3, with 9 bases matching TRBD2. This CDR3 contains 16 residues. Germline CDR1 reads SNHLY; CDR2 reads FYNNEI. V shed 6 bases, J shed 5 bases, and the junction held 12 bases outside the gene matches. Drawing the rest from reference TRBV2 and TRBJ2-3, the complete variable domain is EPEVTQTPSHQVTQMGQEVILRCVPISNHLYFYWYRQILGQKVEFLVSFYNNEISEKSEIFDDQFSVERPDGSNFTLKIRSTKLEDSAMYFCASRAFSGRKGDTQYFGPGTRLTVL.

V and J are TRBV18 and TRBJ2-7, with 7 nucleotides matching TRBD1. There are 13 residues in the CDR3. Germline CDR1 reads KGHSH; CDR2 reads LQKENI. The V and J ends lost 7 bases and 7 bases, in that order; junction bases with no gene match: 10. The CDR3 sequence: CASFRQGYWEQYF. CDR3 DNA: TGTGCCAGCTTCCGACAGGGATACTGGGAGCAGTACTTC.